The 3 T cell receptor beta chains below all came from one sample that was sequenced in a study of blood T cell repertoires in COVID-19. Assay used: immunoSEQ multiplex PCR; TCRdb lists only in-frame clones, some missing. The data contain under 250,000 clones, 65% to 85% of them singletons. The material sequenced was peripheral blood. Receptors were obtained from a man aged 35-49 years with active or convalescent COVID-19.

The CDR3 here is CASSSPAGGRTDTQYF. In DNA, the CDR3 is TGTGCCAGCAGTTCCCCTGCGGGGGGTCGCACAGATACGCAGTATTTT. The chain joins TRBV6-6 to TRBJ2-3; the match to TRBD2 covers 8 bases. The CDR3 has 16 amino acids. With V trimmed by 4 bases and J by 1 base, 7 bases remained unmatched. The germline V gene encodes CDR1 MNHNY and CDR2 SVGAGI (reference sequence).

The chain recombines TRBV7-9 with TRBJ2-1; 12 positions match TRBD2. J lost 8 bases, V lost 4 bases, and 6 bases had no gene match. The CDR3 sequence is 15 residues long. CDR1 is SEHNR, CDR2 FQNEAQ, per germline (reference sequence). This CDR3 is CASSSRLAGVYEQFF. Written as DNA, the CDR3 is TGTGCCAGCAGCTCGCGACTAGCGGGAGTGTATGAGCAGTTCTTC.

The rearrangement links TRBV6-4 to TRBJ1-1; D might be TRBD1 (5 bases). There are 14 residues in the CDR3. CDR1 and CDR2 from the germline V gene are MRHNA and SNTAGT. The germline V and J ends were trimmed by 3 bases and 3 bases, with 11 bases remaining between them. The CDR3 DNA reads TGTGCCAGCAGTGAGCAGGGTTTCGACACTGAAGCTTTCTTT. Translated: CASSEQGFDTEAFF.